The 5 T cell receptor beta chains given below trace back to one sample, sequenced in a study of cytomegalovirus exposure and HLA in healthy donors. Use of 60 Vbeta and 13 Jbeta primers characterized the PCR. This table comes from immunoSEQ multiplex PCR, and its TCRdb copy is limited to in-frame clones, with some not included. The sample includes 110,000 to 150,000 clones, roughly 10% seen only once; the top ten take approximately 1.9%. The source material was PBMCs. These receptors all come from a man in his forties or fifties in good health and CMV-seronegative.

The rearrangement uses TRBV6-1 and TRBJ1-1; D unresolved. V was shortened by 3 bases and J by 7 bases, with 9 bases between the two germline ends. The CDR3 is 12 amino acids. Germline-derived CDR1 and CDR2 are MNHNS and SASEGT. The CDR3 loop is CASSEGRYEAFF. DNA for the CDR3: TGTGCCAGCAGTGAGGGCAGATATGAAGCTTTCTTT.

This rearrangement joins TRBV7-3 to TRBJ2-2; 8 bases match TRBD2. J lost 7 bases, V lost 2 bases, and 9 bases had no gene match. Germline V gene lookup returns CDR1 SGHTA and CDR2 FQGTGA. This CDR3 region has 16 residues. The CDR3 sequence is CASSLPGERGHGELFF. The CDR3 coding sequence is TGTGCCAGCAGCTTACCAGGCGAGCGGGGGCACGGGGAGCTGTTTTTT. The variable domain in full, with the rest retrieved from reference TRBV7-3 and TRBJ2-2, is GAGVSQTPSNKVTEKGKYVELRCDPISGHTALYWYRQSLGQGPEFLIYFQGTGAADDSGLPNDRFFAVRPEGSVSTLKIQRTERGDSAVYLCASSLPGERGHGELFFGEGSRLTVL.

The V and J genes are TRBV9 and TRBJ2-2, with no clear D. Trimming pared 1 base from V and 3 bases from J, leaving 7 bases between. The germline V gene encodes CDR1 SGDLS and CDR2 YYNGEE. There are 14 residues in the CDR3. In DNA, the CDR3 is TGTGCCAGCAGCGTATTTTCAGACACCGGGGAGCTGTTTTTT. Protein sequence: CASSVFSDTGELFF.

The sample holds a few counts of this clone. The chain joins TRBV19 to TRBJ1-5; D ambiguous. V dropped 5 bases and J dropped 6 bases, with 17 bases sitting between them. The CDR3 consists of 15 residues. Germline V gene lookup returns CDR1 LNHDA and CDR2 SQIVND (reference sequence). CDR3 coding DNA: TGTGCCAGTAGTGCCGACTCCCTTGCGGGTCAGCCCCAGCATTTT. As protein: CASSADSLAGQPQHF.

This clone was seen only a few times. The chain employs TRBV5-1 and TRBJ1-1; 9 bases agree with TRBD1. Germline lookup yields CDR1 SGHRS and CDR2 YFSETQ. The J segment lost 1 base and the V segment lost 3 bases, leaving 7 bases of the junction unmatched. There are 16 residues in the CDR3. CDR3 bases: TGCGCCAGCAGCTCCGGGGACAGGGCGAAGAACACTGAAGCTTTCTTT. As protein: CASSSGDRAKNTEAFF.